This T cell receptor beta chain was obtained from a study of blood T cell repertoires in COVID-19. The data were produced by immunoSEQ multiplex PCR, yet TCRdb's version contains in-frame clones alone and is incomplete. The sample lists about 200,000 clones, roughly nine tenths seen once, with under 0.9% in the top ten. The V and J ends lost 6 bases and 4 bases respectively, with 16 bases between them. CDR1 is SNHLY, CDR2 FYNNEI, per germline. This CDR3 has 15 residues. The sample was peripheral blood. The V and J genes are TRBV2 and TRBJ1-5; D might be TRBD1 (5 bases). The origin of this receptor is a middle-aged man with acute or convalescent COVID-19. CDR3 region: CASSAQGSGNQPQHF. As DNA, the CDR3 is TGTGCCAGCAGCGCCCAGGGTTCCGGTAATCAGCCCCAGCATTTT.